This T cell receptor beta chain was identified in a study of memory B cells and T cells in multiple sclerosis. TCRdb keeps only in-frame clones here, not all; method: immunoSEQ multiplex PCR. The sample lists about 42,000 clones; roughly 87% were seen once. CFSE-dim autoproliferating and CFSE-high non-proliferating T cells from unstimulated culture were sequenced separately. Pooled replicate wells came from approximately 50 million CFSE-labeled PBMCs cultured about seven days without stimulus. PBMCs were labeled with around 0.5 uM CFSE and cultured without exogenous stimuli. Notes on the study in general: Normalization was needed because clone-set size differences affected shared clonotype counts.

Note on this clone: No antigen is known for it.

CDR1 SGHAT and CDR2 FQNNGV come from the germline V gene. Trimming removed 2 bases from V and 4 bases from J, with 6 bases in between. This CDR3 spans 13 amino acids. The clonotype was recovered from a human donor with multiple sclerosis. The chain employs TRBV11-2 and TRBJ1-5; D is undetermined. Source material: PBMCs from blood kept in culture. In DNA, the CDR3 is TGTGCCAGCAGCTTAAAACTTAATCAGCCCCAGCATTTT. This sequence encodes CASSLKLNQPQHF.